The clone carrying this TCR beta chain was seen a single time. Trimming took 4 bases from V and 4 from J, leaving 5 bases between them. In germline, CDR1 is SGHTA, CDR2 FQGNSA. This CDR3 spans 13 amino acids. This sample stems from a study of blood T cell repertoires in COVID-19. Looking at the study overall: Some COVID-19 samples were acute and others convalescent; all came from the United States, Italy and Spain. Sample material is recorded as cDNA or gDNA derived from T cells, B-cell-depleted T cells, or PBMCs.

As processed by the authors: Reference gene primer amplification in the assay estimated nucleated cell counts. The repertoire was sequenced with immunoSEQ multiplex PCR; TCRdb's copy has only in-frame clones and lacks some. V and J calls and clone size are copied from that table; D and trimming were computed from the DNA. Of tens of thousands of clones detected, more than 80% appear once; the ten largest clones hold 16%. The chain carries TRBV7-2 and TRBJ2-6; no clear D gene. What was sequenced was peripheral blood. The clonotype originates from a human donor in a cohort sampled during active COVID-19. In DNA, the CDR3 is TGTGCCAGCAGCTCTCGGGGGGCCAACGTCCTGACTTTC. Its translation is CASSSRGANVLTF. Filled out from reference TRBV7-2 and TRBJ2-6, the complete variable domain reads GAGVSQSPSNKVTEKGKDVELRCDPISGHTALYWYRQSLGQGLEFLIYFQGNSAPDKSGLPSDRFSAERTGGSVSTLTIQRTQQEDSAVYLCASSSRGANVLTFGAGSRLTVL.